Shown below are 20 T cell receptor beta chains from a single sample sequenced in a study of graft-versus-host responses after intestinal transplantation. Sequencing used immunoSEQ multiplex PCR; TCRdb keeps in-frame clones, though not all of them. The repertoire holds fewer than 95,000 clones, roughly 93% seen once, with about 0.5% in the top ten. These receptors have no known antigen. The sample in question was unstimulated CD8+ T cells sorted from spleen or lymph node cells, obtained before intestinal transplant. Source of these receptors: a human donor who received an intestinal transplant.

The chain carries TRBV5-6 and TRBJ1-2; D is perhaps TRBD1 (6 bases). V shed 2 bases and J shed 2 bases, with 10 bases lying between them. Germline lookup yields CDR1 SGHDT and CDR2 YYEEEE. CDR3 length: 14 amino acids. The CDR3 nucleotides read TGTGCCAGCAGCTTAGGGGGTCTAAACTATGGCTACACCTTC. Protein product: CASSLGGLNYGYTF. The whole variable domain, filled in from reference TRBV5-6 and TRBJ1-2, reads DAGVTQSPTHLIKTRGQQVTLRCSPKSGHDTVSWYQQALGQGPQFIFQYYEEEERQRGNFPDRFSGHQFPNYSSELNVNALLLGDSALYLCASSLGGLNYGYTFGSGTRLTVV.

The chain employs TRBV7-7 and TRBJ1-1; D is uncertain. V was pared by 2 bases and J by 4 bases, with 11 bases between. Germline assignment: CDR1 SSHAT and CDR2 FNYEAQ (reference sequence). This CDR3 has 14 residues. The CDR3 DNA reads TGTGCCAGCAGCTTATCCCTGGCGGCCACTGAAGCTTTCTTT. This codes for CASSLSLAATEAFF.

This chain joins TRBV6-5 and TRBJ2-7; D call uncertain. The V and J ends lost 5 bases and 5 bases respectively, with 10 bases between them. The CDR3 contains 12 residues. The V gene's germline CDR1 is MNHEY and CDR2 SVGAGI. Here the CDR3 reads CASSTLSNEQYF. In DNA form, the CDR3 reads TGTGCCAGCAGTACGTTGTCTAACGAGCAGTACTTC.

The rearrangement links TRBV5-6 to TRBJ2-3; 12 positions match TRBD2. Trimming took 3 bases from V and 2 from J; bases not matched to a gene: 7. The CDR3 has 17 amino acids. Per the germline V gene, CDR1 is SGHDT and CDR2 is YYEEEE. The CDR3 bases are TGTGCCAGCAGCTGGATGACTAGCGGGGGCGACACAGATACGCAGTATTTT. Amino acid sequence: CASSWMTSGGDTDTQYF.

The chain has TRBV2 and TRBJ2-7; a weak D match, TRBD2 (6 bases). Germline V lookup: CDR1 SNHLY, CDR2 FYNNEI. There are 16 residues in the CDR3. V was pared by 2 bases and J by 3 bases, with 17 bases between. CDR3 region: CASSERLGRRVYEQYF. The CDR3 DNA sequence: TGTGCCAGCAGTGAAAGATTAGGCAGGAGGGTCTACGAGCAGTACTTC.

In this sample, this clone turned up once. Other DNA sequences in this sample translate to the same CDR3. The chain joins TRBV7-9 to TRBJ2-7, with TRBD2 as a possible D gene (6 bases). The CDR3 consists of 12 residues. From germline, CDR1 is SEHNR and CDR2 FQNEAQ (reference sequence). Trimming stripped 1 base from V and 6 bases from J, with 7 bases between. The CDR3 here is CASSLGGGEQYF. For the CDR3, the DNA is TGTGCCAGCAGCTTAGGGGGAGGCGAGCAGTACTTC. Drawing the rest from reference TRBV7-9 and TRBJ2-7, the complete variable domain is DTGVSQNPRHKITKRGQNVTFRCDPISEHNRLYWYRQTLGQGPEFLTYFQNEAQLEKSRLLSDRFSAERPKGSFSTLEIQRTEQGDSAMYLCASSLGGGEQYFGPGTRLTVT.

The chain employs TRBV4-3 and TRBJ2-2; tentatively, D is TRBD2 (7 bases). Trimming took off 3 bases at V and 3 bases at J, with 17 bases between the two ends. The V gene's germline CDR1 is LGHNA and CDR2 YSLEER. The CDR3 extends over 17 amino acids. The CDR3 DNA follows: TGCGCCAGCAGCCATTTATCGGGGGGCGGAGACACCGGGGAGCTGTTTTTT. Encoded protein: CASSHLSGGGDTGELFF.

The chain carries TRBV7-9 and TRBJ1-2; 9 bases fit TRBD1. The CDR3 sequence is 18 residues long. The ends lost 5 bases at V and 0 bases at J; junction bases unmatched: 13. CDR1 and CDR2 (germline): SEHNR, FQNEAQ (reference sequence). In DNA, the CDR3 is TGTGCCAGCAGCCCGGGGGGGTTCACAGGGGGCCCTAACTATGGCTACACCTTC. This codes for CASSPGGFTGGPNYGYTF.

A few counts support this clone. The chain joins TRBV14 to TRBJ1-4; D unresolved. The germline V gene has CDR1 SGHDN and CDR2 FVKESK. The CDR3 extends over 14 amino acids. The ends were cut back, 4 bases at V and 3 bases at J, with 9 bases in the middle. The CDR3 bases are TGTGCCAGCAGCCTCCTACAGCCTAATGAAAAACTGTTTTTT. Its translation is CASSLLQPNEKLFF.

The chain employs TRBV6-6 and TRBJ1-4; D remains ambiguous. CDR1 is MNHNY and CDR2 is SVGAGI in the germline V gene (reference sequence). The CDR3 is 12 amino acids. The ends were cut back, 4 bases at V and 6 bases at J, with 6 bases in the middle. DNA of the CDR3: TGTGCCAGCAGTTCCCTCGATGAAAAACTGTTTTTT. Translation gives CASSSLDEKLFF.

DNA for the CDR3: TGTGCCAGCGGACAGCTCCCCTACGAGCAGTACTTC. Protein product: CASGQLPYEQYF. V and J are TRBV13 and TRBJ2-7; a weak D match, TRBD1 (6 bases). Germline assignment: CDR1 PRHDT and CDR2 FYEKMQ (reference sequence). V lost 8 bases, J lost 2 bases, and 10 bases lay in between. This CDR3 region has 12 residues.

This chain links TRBV11-3 with TRBJ1-1; D might be TRBD1 (6 bases). The CDR3 runs to 15 residues. V lost 6 bases and J lost 0, with 14 bases in between. Germline CDR1 is SGHNT and CDR2 is YENEEA. CDR3 nucleotides: TGTGCCAGCAGTCCGCCGGGACAAATGAACACTGAAGCTTTCTTT. Translating gives CASSPPGQMNTEAFF.

The chain recombines TRBV11-2 with TRBJ2-3; 11 bases match TRBD2. Germline CDR1 reads SGHAT; CDR2 reads FQNNGV. Unmatched junction bases numbered 6, after V lost 5 bases and J lost 2 bases. This CDR3 has 16 residues. The CDR3 sequence: CASSPRLAGITDTQYF. CDR3 DNA: TGTGCCAGCAGCCCCCGACTAGCGGGAATCACAGATACGCAGTATTTT.

The chain is built from TRBV25-1 and TRBJ2-5, with D possibly matching TRBD2 (6 bases). Germline V gene lookup returns CDR1 MGHDK and CDR2 SYGVNS. Trimming took 4 bases from V and 4 from J, leaving 13 bases between them. The CDR3 contains 14 residues. Written as DNA, the CDR3 is TGTGCCAGCAGTGGGTTCGGGGAGGCAGAGACCCAGTACTTC. Translated, it gives CASSGFGEAETQYF.

The CDR3 coding sequence is TGTGCCAGCAGTACCGGACTGAACCAAGAGACCCAGTACTTC. Amino acid sequence: CASSTGLNQETQYF. The genes are TRBV6-5 and TRBJ2-5, with D perhaps matching TRBD2 (5 bases). This CDR3 has 14 amino acids. Germline CDR1 and CDR2: MNHEY and SVGAGI. V was shortened by 5 bases and J by 0 bases, with 10 bases between the two germline ends.

The chain employs TRBV5-6 and TRBJ2-7; 9 bases line up with TRBD1. J gave up 3 bases and V 5 bases, and 9 bases lay outside the gene matches. The CDR3 is 15 amino acids. Looked up from germline, CDR1 is SGHDT and CDR2 is YYEEEE. The CDR3 protein is CASRTGQGPFYEQYF. Written as DNA, the CDR3 is TGTGCCAGCAGAACCGGACAGGGGCCCTTCTACGAGCAGTACTTC.

In this sample, this clone turned up once. The rearrangement joins TRBV5-8 to TRBJ2-2; D perhaps matches TRBD2 (5 bases). Germline V gives CDR1 SGHTS, CDR2 YDEGEE. V lost 5 bases and J lost 0, with 8 bases in between. This CDR3 region has 14 residues. The CDR3 region is CASSPGTNTGELFF. The CDR3 DNA reads as TGTGCCAGCAGTCCCGGGACGAACACCGGGGAGCTGTTTTTT.

The chain employs TRBV7-3 and TRBJ2-3; 12 bases are a match to TRBD2. The CDR3 consists of 16 residues. The V and J ends lost 2 bases and 4 bases, in that order; junction bases with no gene match: 4. In germline, CDR1 is SGHTA, CDR2 FQGTGA. The CDR3 loop is CASSLLAGGLADTQYF. As DNA, the CDR3 is TGTGCCAGCAGCTTACTAGCGGGGGGGCTGGCAGATACGCAGTATTTT.

The genes are TRBV27 and TRBJ2-5; perhaps TRBD2 as D (6 bases). Near its end, the DNA agrees better with TRBJ2-7, so the J call may be wrong. This CDR3 has 16 residues. Germline CDR1 and CDR2: MNHEY and SMNVEV (reference sequence). CDR3 coding DNA: TGTGCCAGCAGTTCGACTAGTGGACCTCTCTCCTACGAGCAGTACTTC. Residues: CASSSTSGPLSYEQYF.

This clone was detected once. The chain carries TRBV5-1 and TRBJ1-3, with 8 bases that match TRBD1. V lost 1 base, J lost 3 bases, and 9 bases stayed unmatched. This CDR3 comprises 17 residues. From germline, CDR1 is SGHRS and CDR2 YFSETQ. The DNA of the CDR3 is TGCGCCAGCAGCTTGCTTGGACAGGGCGTTTATGGAAACACCATATATTTT. Amino acid sequence: CASSLLGQGVYGNTIYF.